Sequencing of this T cell receptor beta chain was carried out in a study of neurological immune-mediated disorders. TCRdb fed the 5' RACE reads into MiXCR, producing one record per CDR3 protein. The sample lists about 16,000 distinct CDR3 sequences, 20% to 25% occurring once. This clonotype was detected only once. The sequencing input was PBMCs. The clonotype originates from a man aged 50-59 years in good health.

This CDR3 reads CSVAGQASGKTQYF. CDR3 DNA: TGCAGCGTTGCGGGACAGGCATCGGGGAAGACCCAGTACTTC. V gene TRBV29-1 combines with J gene TRBJ2-5; 8 bases map to TRBD1. CDR1 is SQVTM, CDR2 ANQGSEA, per germline. The V gene end was trimmed by 4 bases and the J gene end by 6 bases; junction bases not matched to a gene: 10. The CDR3 is 14 residues long.